These 8 T cell receptor beta chains originate from one sample sequenced in a study of OX40 agonist ivuxolimab in advanced cancers. Data came from immunoSEQ multiplex PCR; TCRdb stores just in-frame clones and leaves some out. This sample carries about 76,000 clones, approximately 86% of them seen once, and the ten largest clones take just over 2.5%. The starting material was CD4+ or CD8+ T cells sorted from blood, obtained in a trial of the OX40 agonist ivuxolimab. These receptors came from an adult with an advanced solid tumor such as melanoma, head and neck, liver or kidney cancer.

J is TRBJ1-1 and V is TRBV5-1; weak D call: TRBD1 (5 bases). With 4 bases removed from V and 4 bases from J, the gap between germline ends came to 14 bases. This CDR3 spans 14 amino acids. Germline assignment: CDR1 SGHRS and CDR2 YFSETQ. The CDR3 is CASSASSGVTEAFF. CDR3 bases: TGCGCCAGCAGCGCTTCATCGGGGGTCACTGAAGCTTTCTTT. Drawing the rest from reference TRBV5-1 and TRBJ1-1, the complete variable domain is KAGVTQTPRYLIKTRGQQVTLSCSPISGHRSVSWYQQTPGQGLQFLFEYFSETQRNKGNFPGRFSGRQFSNSRSEMNVSTLELGDSALYLCASSASSGVTEAFFGQGTRLTVV.

The rearrangement links TRBV7-2 to TRBJ2-6; perhaps TRBD2 as D (6 bases). The CDR3 is made up of 17 amino acids. The ends were cut back, 1 base at V and 1 base at J, with 11 bases in the middle. CDR1 is SGHTA and CDR2 is FQGNSA in the germline V gene. The CDR3 DNA sequence: TGTGCCAGCAGCTTAGGCTCTAGCGCTTCTGGGGCCAACGTCCTGACTTTC. Amino acids: CASSLGSSASGANVLTF.

This chain joins TRBV5-5 and TRBJ1-2; the D gene is possibly TRBD1 (6 bases). Germline CDR1 is SGHKS and CDR2 is YYEKEE (reference sequence). The V and J ends lost 4 bases and 0 bases respectively, with 10 bases between them. The CDR3 length is 14 residues. Written as DNA, the CDR3 is TGTGCCAGCAGCGCACAGGGTTCTAACTATGGCTACACCTTC. It encodes CASSAQGSNYGYTF.

The genes are TRBV15 and TRBJ1-4; TRBD1 matches at 7 bases. From germline, CDR1 is LNHNV and CDR2 YYDKDF (reference sequence). The CDR3 runs 16 residues. Trimming at V came to 1 base and at J to 5 bases, leaving 7 bases not matched to a gene. As DNA, the CDR3 is TGTGCCACCAGCAGAGCACTTAAGACAGGGAATGAAAAACTGTTTTTT. It translates to CATSRALKTGNEKLFF.

The chain couples TRBV9 to TRBJ2-5; maybe TRBD2 (6 bases). CDR3 length: 12 amino acids. Trimming cost V 7 bases and J 4 bases, with 11 bases left between them. Germline CDR1 is SGDLS and CDR2 is YYNGEE. This CDR3 reads CASGAEGETQYF. CDR3 DNA: TGTGCCAGCGGGGCGGAGGGAGAGACCCAGTACTTC.

The chain joins TRBV7-9 to TRBJ2-7, with D possibly being TRBD1 (6 bases). The CDR3 contains 13 residues. V shed 2 bases and J shed 4 bases, with 9 bases lying between them. Germline CDR1 is SEHNR and CDR2 is FQNEAQ (reference sequence). The DNA for the CDR3 is TGTGCCAGCAGCTTACAGGGGTTATACGAGCAGTACGTC. This encodes CASSLQGLYEQYV.

The chain has TRBV7-8 and TRBJ2-3, with D hard to call. The CDR3 runs to 14 residues. Germline CDR1 SGHVS, CDR2 FQNEAQ. The V end lost 3 bases, the J end lost 6 bases, and 13 bases lay between the germline ends. CDR3 in amino acids: CASSFLNPPDTQYF. As DNA, the CDR3 is TGTGCCAGCAGCTTCCTTAACCCCCCTGATACGCAGTATTTT.

This rearrangement joins TRBV6-5 to TRBJ1-1; D may be TRBD1 (5 bases). Germline values: CDR1 MNHEY, CDR2 SVGAGI. V lost 2 bases and J lost 7, with 14 bases in between. The length of the CDR3 is 14 residues. CDR3 amino acids: CASSYTTGTLEAFF. The CDR3 nucleotides read TGTGCCAGCAGTTACACTACCGGGACCCTTGAAGCTTTCTTT.